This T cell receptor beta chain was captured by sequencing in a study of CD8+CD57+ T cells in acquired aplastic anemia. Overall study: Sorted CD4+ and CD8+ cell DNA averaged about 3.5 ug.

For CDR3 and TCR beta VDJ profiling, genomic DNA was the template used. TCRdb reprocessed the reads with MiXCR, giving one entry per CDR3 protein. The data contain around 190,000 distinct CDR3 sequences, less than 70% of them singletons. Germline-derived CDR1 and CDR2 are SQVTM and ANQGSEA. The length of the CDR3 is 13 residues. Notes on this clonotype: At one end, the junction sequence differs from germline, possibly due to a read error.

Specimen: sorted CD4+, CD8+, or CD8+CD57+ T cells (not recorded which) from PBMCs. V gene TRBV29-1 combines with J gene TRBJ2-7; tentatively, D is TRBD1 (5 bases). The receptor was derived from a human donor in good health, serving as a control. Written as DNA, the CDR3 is TGCAGCGTGGAAGGACAATTCTCCTACGAGCAGTACTTC. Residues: CSVEGQFSYEQYF.